What follows are 6 T cell receptor beta chains derived from one specimen sequenced in a study of blood T cell repertoires in COVID-19. The repertoire was sequenced with immunoSEQ multiplex PCR; TCRdb's copy has only in-frame clones and lacks some. The sample lists about 35,000 clones, roughly 74% occurring once. The sequenced sample was peripheral blood. All receptors come from an elderly man with active or convalescent COVID-19.

The chain is built from TRBV13 and TRBJ1-4, with 8 bases lining up with TRBD1. Germline V gene data show CDR1 as PRHDT and CDR2 as FYEKMQ (reference sequence). The CDR3 is 14 amino acids. Germline trimming cut 5 bases from V and 7 bases from J; bases unmatched to any gene: 6. CDR3: CASSHRGGLEKLFF. In nucleotides, the CDR3 is TGTGCCAGCAGCCACAGGGGGGGACTTGAAAAACTGTTTTTT.

V usage is TRBV6-6 and J usage is TRBJ1-1, with a tentative D call TRBD1 (6 bases). The germline gives CDR1 MNHNY, CDR2 SVGAGI (reference sequence). CDR3 length equals 11 residues. Trimming left V 5 bases short and J 8 bases short, with 9 bases between. CDR3 DNA sequence: TGTGCCAGCAGTAGAGACAGGGAAGCTTTCTTT. Translation: CASSRDREAFF.

This chain joins TRBV28 and TRBJ1-3, with D uncertain. CDR1 is MDHEN and CDR2 is SYDVKM in the germline V gene. Trimming took 1 base from V and 10 from J, leaving 14 bases between them. The CDR3 loop spans 14 amino acids. DNA of the CDR3: TGTGCCAGCAGTTTATTCAGTCAGTCAAAAACCATATATTTT. As protein: CASSLFSQSKTIYF. Complete variable domain (other parts from reference TRBV28 and TRBJ1-3): DVKVTQSSRYLVKRTGEKVFLECVQDMDHENMFWYRQDPGLGLRLIYFSYDVKMKEKGDIPEGYSVSREKKERFSLILESASTNQTSMYLCASSLFSQSKTIYFGEGSWLTVV.

This clone appeared many times. The chain recombines TRBV2 with TRBJ2-7; TRBD1 is a possible D gene (5 bases). Germline V CDR1 and CDR2: SNHLY, FYNNEI. This CDR3 region has 14 residues. The ends were cut back, 1 base at V and 6 bases at J, with 13 bases in the middle. The CDR3 bases are TGTGCCAGCAGTGAAGGGGGCTGGTCTTCCGAGCAGTACTTC. Protein sequence: CASSEGGWSSEQYF.

The rearrangement uses TRBV20-1 and TRBJ2-1, with 8 bases that match TRBD2. Per the germline V gene, CDR1 is DFQATT and CDR2 is SNEGSKA (reference sequence). V was pared by 3 bases and J by 6 bases, with 7 bases of the junction left unmatched. This CDR3 contains 14 residues. The CDR3 bases are TGCAGTGCTAGTGCACTAGCGGCCCTCAATGAGCAGTTCTTC. Translating it yields CSASALAALNEQFF.

This clone has more than one count but fewer than ten. In nucleotides, the CDR3 is TGTGCCAGCAGTTACGGACAGGGGGCTGGCACCGGGGAGCTGTTTTTT. Its protein is CASSYGQGAGTGELFF. V is TRBV6-5 and J is TRBJ2-2, with 11 nucleotides matching TRBD1. The CDR3 is made up of 16 amino acids. Germline CDR1 is MNHEY and CDR2 is SVGAGI. The V and J ends lost 2 bases and 4 bases, in that order; junction bases with no gene match: 3.